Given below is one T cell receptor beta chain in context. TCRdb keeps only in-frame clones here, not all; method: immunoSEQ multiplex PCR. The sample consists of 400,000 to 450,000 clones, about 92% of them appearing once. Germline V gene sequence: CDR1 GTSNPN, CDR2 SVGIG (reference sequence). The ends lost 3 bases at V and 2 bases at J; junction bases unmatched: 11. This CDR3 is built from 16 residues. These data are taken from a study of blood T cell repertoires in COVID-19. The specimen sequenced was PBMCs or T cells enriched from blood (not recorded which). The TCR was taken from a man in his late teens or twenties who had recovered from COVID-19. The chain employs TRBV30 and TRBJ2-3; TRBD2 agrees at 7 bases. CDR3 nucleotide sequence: TGTGCCTGGAGACCCCACCCAGCGGGAACCACAGATACGCAGTATTTT. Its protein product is CAWRPHPAGTTDTQYF.